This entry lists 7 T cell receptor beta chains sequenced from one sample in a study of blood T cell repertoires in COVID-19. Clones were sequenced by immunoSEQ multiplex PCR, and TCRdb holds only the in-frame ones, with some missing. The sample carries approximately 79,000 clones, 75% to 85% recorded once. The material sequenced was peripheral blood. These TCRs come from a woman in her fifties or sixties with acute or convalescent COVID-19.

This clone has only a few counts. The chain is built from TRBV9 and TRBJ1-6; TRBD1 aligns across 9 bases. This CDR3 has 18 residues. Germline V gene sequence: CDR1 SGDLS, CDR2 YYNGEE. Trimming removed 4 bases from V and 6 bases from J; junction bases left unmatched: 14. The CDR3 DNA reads TGTGCCAGCAGCCTTAAACCGGGACAGGGTGGGGGTAATTCACCCCTCCACTTT. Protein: CASSLKPGQGGGNSPLHF.

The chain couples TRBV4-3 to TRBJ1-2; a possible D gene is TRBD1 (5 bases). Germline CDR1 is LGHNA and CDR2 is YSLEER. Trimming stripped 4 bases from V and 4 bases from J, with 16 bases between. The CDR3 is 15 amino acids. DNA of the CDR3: TGCGCCAGCAGCCCGGGCCGGGGAGGGGCCTATGGCTACACCTTC. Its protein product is CASSPGRGGAYGYTF.

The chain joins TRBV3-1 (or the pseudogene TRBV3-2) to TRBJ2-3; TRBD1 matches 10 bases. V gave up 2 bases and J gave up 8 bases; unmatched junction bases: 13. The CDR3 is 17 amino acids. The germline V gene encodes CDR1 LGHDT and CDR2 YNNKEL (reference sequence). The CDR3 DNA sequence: TGTGCCAGCAGCCAAAAAGGATCCGGGACAGGGGTTGGTACGCAGTATTTT. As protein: CASSQKGSGTGVGTQYF.

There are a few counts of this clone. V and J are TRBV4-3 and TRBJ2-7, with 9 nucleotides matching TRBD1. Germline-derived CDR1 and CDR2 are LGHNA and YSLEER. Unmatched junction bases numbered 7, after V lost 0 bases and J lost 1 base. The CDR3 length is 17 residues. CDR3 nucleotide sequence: TGCGCCAGCAGCCAAGAACAGGGACAGGGAGGGTCCTACGAGCAGTACTTC. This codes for CASSQEQGQGGSYEQYF.

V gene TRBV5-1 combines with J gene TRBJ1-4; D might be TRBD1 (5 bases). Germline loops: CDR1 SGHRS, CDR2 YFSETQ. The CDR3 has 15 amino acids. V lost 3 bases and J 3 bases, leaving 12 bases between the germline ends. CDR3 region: CASSSRQKANEKLFF. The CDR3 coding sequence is TGCGCCAGCAGCTCCCGACAGAAGGCTAATGAAAAACTGTTTTTT.

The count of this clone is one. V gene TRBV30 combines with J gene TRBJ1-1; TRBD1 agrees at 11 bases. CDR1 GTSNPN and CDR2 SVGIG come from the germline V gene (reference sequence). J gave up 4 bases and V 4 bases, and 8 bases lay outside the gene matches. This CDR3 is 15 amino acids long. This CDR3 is CAWIPGTGGGTEAFF. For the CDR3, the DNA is TGTGCCTGGATCCCGGGGACAGGGGGTGGCACTGAAGCTTTCTTT. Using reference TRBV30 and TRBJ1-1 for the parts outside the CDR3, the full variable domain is SQTIHQWPATLVQPVGSPLSLECTVEGTSNPNLYWYRQAAGRGLQLLFYSVGIGQISSEVPQNLSASRPQDRQFILSSKKLLLSDSGFYLCAWIPGTGGGTEAFFGQGTRLTVV.

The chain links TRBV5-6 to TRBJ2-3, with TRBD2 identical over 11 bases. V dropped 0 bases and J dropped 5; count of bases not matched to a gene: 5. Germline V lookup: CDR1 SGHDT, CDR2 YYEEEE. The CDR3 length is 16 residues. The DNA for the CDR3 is TGTGCCAGCAGCTTGGGGGGACTAGCGGTCAGAGATACGCAGTATTTT. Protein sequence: CASSLGGLAVRDTQYF.